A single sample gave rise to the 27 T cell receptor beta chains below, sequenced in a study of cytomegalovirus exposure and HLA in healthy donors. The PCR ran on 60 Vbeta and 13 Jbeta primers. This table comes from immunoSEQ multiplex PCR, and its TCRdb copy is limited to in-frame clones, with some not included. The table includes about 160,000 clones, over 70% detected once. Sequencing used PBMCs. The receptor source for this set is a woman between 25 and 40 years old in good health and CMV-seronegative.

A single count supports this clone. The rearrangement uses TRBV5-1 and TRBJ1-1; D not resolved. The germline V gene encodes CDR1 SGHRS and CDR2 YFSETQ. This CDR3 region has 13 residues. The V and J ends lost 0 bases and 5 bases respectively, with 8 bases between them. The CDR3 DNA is TGCGCCAGCAGCTTGGGCGGGAGTACTGAAGCTTTCTTT. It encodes CASSLGGSTEAFF.

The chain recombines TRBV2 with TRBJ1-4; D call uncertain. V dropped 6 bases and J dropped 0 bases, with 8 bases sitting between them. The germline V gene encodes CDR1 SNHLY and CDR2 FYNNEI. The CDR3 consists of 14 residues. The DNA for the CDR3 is TGTGCCAGCAGCCCCTCTGCAACTAATGAAAAACTGTTTTTT. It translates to CASSPSATNEKLFF.

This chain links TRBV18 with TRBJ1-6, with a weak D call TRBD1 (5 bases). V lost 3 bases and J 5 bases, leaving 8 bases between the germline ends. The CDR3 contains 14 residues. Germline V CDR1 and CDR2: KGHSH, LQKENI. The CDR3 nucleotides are TGTGCCAGCTCACCCAGGGAGGATAATTCACCCCTCCACTTT. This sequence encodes CASSPREDNSPLHF.

CDR3 sequence (DNA): TGTGCCAGCAGTCCTCCAACAGGGGCACCTGGAAACACCATATATTTT. Amino acid sequence: CASSPPTGAPGNTIYF. The rearrangement joins TRBV28 to TRBJ1-3; 7 positions agree with TRBD1. Unmatched junction bases numbered 9, after V lost 5 bases and J lost 2 bases. CDR1 and CDR2 (germline): MDHEN, SYDVKM. This CDR3 has 16 amino acids.

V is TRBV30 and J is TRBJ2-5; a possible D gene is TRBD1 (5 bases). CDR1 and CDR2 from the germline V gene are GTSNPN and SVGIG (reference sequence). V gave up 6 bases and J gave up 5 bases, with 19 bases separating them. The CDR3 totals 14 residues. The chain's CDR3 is CACRSAGSGETQYF. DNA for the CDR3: TGTGCCTGCCGCTCTGCAGGCTCAGGGGAGACCCAGTACTTC.

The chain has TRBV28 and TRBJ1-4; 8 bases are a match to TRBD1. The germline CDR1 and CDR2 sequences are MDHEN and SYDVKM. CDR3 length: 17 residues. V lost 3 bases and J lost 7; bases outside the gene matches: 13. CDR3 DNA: TGTGCCAGCAGTTTCCTCCCTCGACAGGGGATTGCTGAAAAACTGTTTTTT. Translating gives CASSFLPRQGIAEKLFF.

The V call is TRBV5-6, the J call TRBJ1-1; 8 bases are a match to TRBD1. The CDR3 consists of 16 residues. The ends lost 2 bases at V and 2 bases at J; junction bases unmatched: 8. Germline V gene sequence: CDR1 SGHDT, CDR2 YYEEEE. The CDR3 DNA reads TGTGCCAGCAGCTTTGGTCAGGGGGCTATAAACACTGAAGCTTTCTTT. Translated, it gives CASSFGQGAINTEAFF.

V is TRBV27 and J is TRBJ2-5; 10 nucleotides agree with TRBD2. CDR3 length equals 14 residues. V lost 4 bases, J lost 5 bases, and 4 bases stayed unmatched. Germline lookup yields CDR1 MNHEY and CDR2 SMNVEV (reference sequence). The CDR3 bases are TGTGCCAGCAGTTCACTAGCGGGGACCGAGACCCAGTACTTC. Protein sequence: CASSSLAGTETQYF.

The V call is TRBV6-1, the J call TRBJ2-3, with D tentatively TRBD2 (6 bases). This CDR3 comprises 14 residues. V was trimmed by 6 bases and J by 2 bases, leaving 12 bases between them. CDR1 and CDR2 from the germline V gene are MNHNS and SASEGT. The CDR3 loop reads CASRAGTFTDTQYF. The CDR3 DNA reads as TGTGCCAGCAGGGCCGGGACTTTCACAGATACGCAGTATTTT.

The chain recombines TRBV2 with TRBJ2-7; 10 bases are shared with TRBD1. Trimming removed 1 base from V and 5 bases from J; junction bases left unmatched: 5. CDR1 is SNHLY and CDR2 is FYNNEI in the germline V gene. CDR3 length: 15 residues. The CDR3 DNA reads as TGTGCCAGCAGTGAAGGGAGAGGACAGGGGGACGAGCAGTACTTC. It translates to CASSEGRGQGDEQYF.

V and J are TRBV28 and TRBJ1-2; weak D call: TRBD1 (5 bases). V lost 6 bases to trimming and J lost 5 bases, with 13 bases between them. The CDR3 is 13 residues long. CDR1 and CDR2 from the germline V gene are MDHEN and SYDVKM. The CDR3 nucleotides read TGTGCCAGCAGCCTCCGACGGGGGTATGGCTACACCTTC. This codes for CASSLRRGYGYTF.

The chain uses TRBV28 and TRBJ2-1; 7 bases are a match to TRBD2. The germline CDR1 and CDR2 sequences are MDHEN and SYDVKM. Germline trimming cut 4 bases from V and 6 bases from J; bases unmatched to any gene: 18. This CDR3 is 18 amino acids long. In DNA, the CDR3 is TGTGCCAGCAGTTCCGGTCTTTGGTCAGGGACTACCCGCAATGAGCAGTTCTTC. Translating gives CASSSGLWSGTTRNEQFF.

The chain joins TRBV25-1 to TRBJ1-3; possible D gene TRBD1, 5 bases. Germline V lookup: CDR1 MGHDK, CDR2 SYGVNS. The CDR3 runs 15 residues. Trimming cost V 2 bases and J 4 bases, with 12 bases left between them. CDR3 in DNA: TGTGCCAGCAGTGAACGTGCAGGGTACGGAAACACCATATATTTT. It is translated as CASSERAGYGNTIYF.

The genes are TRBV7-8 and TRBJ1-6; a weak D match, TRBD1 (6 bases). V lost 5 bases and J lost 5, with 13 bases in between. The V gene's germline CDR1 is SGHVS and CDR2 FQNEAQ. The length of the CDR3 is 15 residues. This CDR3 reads CASSATGQNNSPLHF. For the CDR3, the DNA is TGTGCCAGCAGCGCTACGGGACAAAATAATTCACCCCTCCACTTT.

The CDR3 protein is CASSSDGGYGYTF. CDR3 nucleotides: TGTGCCAGCAGCTCGGACGGCGGGTATGGCTACACCTTC. The chain has TRBV5-6 and TRBJ1-2; no clear D. Germline values: CDR1 SGHDT, CDR2 YYEEEE. V lost 3 bases to trimming and J lost 5 bases, with 11 bases between them. The CDR3 runs 13 residues.

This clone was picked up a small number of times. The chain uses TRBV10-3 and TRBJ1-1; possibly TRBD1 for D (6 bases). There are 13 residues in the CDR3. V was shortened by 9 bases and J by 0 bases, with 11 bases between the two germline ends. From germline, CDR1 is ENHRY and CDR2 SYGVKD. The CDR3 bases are TGTGCCATTAGACAGGAGGTGAACACTGAAGCTTTCTTT. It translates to CAIRQEVNTEAFF.

CDR3 in DNA: TGTGCCAGCAGTTCACCCCAGGGGGCTGGAACAGATACGCAGTATTTT. It yields the protein CASSSPQGAGTDTQYF. This chain uses TRBV28 with TRBJ2-3, with 8 positions matching TRBD1. Germline V gives CDR1 MDHEN, CDR2 SYDVKM. The CDR3 is 16 amino acids. The trim removed 4 bases at V and 3 bases at J, leaving 9 bases unmatched.

Here the CDR3 reads CASSVVLEPGGYTF. The CDR3 nucleotides read TGTGCCAGCAGCGTAGTATTAGAACCAGGTGGCTACACCTTC. The V call is TRBV9, the J call TRBJ1-2; D gene uncertain. Deletions cut 0 bases from V and 7 bases from J, with 13 bases between. This CDR3 spans 14 amino acids. CDR1 and CDR2 from the germline V gene are SGDLS and YYNGEE.

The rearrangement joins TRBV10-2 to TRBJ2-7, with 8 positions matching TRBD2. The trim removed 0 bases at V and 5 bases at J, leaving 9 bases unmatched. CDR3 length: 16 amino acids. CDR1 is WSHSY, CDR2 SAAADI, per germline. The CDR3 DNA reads TGCGCCAGCAGTGAGTCGAGGGGTCTAGCGGGTCACGAGCAGTACTTC. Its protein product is CASSESRGLAGHEQYF.

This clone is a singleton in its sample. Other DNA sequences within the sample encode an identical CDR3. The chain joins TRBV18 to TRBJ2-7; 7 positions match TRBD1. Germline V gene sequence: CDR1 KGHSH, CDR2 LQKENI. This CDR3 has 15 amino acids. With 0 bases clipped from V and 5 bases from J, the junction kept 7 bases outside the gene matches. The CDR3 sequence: CASSPPGTDRDEQYF. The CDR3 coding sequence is TGTGCCAGCTCACCACCCGGGACAGACCGGGACGAGCAGTACTTC.

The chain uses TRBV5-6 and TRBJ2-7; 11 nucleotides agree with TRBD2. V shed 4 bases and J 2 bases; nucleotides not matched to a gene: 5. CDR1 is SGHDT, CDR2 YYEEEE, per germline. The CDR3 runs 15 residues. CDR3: CASSRGTSGTYEQYF. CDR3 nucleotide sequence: TGTGCCAGCAGCCGTGGGACTAGCGGAACCTACGAGCAGTACTTC.

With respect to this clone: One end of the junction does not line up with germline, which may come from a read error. CDR3 DNA sequence: TGTGCCAGCAGCCCACAGGAGAACGCTGAAGCTTTCTTT. The encoded protein is CASSPQENAEAFF. The chain joins TRBV7-6 to TRBJ1-1; possible D gene TRBD1, 5 bases. This CDR3 comprises 13 residues. CDR1 is SGHVS and CDR2 is FNYEAQ in the germline V gene.

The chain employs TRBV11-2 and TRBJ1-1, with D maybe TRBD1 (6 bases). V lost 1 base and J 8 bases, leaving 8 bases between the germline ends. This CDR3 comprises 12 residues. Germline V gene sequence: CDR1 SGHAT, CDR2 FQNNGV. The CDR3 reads CASSLGGGEAFF. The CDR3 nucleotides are TGTGCCAGCAGCTTAGGGGGGGGCGAAGCTTTCTTT.

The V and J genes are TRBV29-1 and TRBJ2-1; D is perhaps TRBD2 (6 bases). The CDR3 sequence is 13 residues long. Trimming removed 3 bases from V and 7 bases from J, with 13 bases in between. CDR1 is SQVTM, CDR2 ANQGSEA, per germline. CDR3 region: CSVDSLAINEQFF. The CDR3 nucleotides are TGCAGCGTTGACAGTCTAGCGATAAATGAGCAGTTCTTC.

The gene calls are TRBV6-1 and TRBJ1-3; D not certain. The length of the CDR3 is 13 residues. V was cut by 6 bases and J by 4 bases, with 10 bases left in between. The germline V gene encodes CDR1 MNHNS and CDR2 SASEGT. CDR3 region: CASRLHPGNTIYF. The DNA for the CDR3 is TGTGCCAGCAGACTTCACCCCGGAAACACCATATATTTT.

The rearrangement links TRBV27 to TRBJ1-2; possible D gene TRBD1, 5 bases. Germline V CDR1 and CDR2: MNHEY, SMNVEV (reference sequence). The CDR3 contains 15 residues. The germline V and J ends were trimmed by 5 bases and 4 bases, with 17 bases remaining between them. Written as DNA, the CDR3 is TGTGCCAGCAGTCCCTACATGGGGCCCAGCTATGGCTACACCTTC. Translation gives CASSPYMGPSYGYTF.

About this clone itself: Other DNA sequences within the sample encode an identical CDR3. CDR3 protein: CSAVLWNTEAFF. In DNA, the CDR3 is TGCAGCGCTGTCCTTTGGAACACTGAAGCTTTCTTT. The chain uses TRBV29-1 and TRBJ1-1; no firm D call. CDR1 and CDR2 from the germline V gene are SQVTM and ANQGSEA. The V and J ends lost 7 bases and 1 base respectively, with 10 bases between them. This CDR3 has 12 amino acids.